These T cell receptor beta chains were read from a single sample in a study of post-analysis software for immune sequencing data. TCRdb passed the PCR reads through MiXCR, listing each CDR3 protein once. Here the sample spans 600,000 to 750,000 distinct CDR3 sequences, 59% being singletons. The sample consisted of blood. The receptors derive from a girl aged 2 to 10 with multiple sclerosis. CDR3s include the opening cysteine and the closing phenylalanine or tryptophan.

TRBV29-1	TRBJ2-5	CSVGDSQKTQYF
TRBV29-1	TRBJ2-1	CSVSRGLDNEQFF
TRBV29-1	TRBJ1-1	CSVISMNTEAFF
TRBV7-2	TRBJ2-5	CASSSGHQETQYF
TRBV5-1	TRBJ1-2	CASSLDGPGGYTF
TRBV15	TRBJ2-5	CATSSSVAGYRETQYF
TRBV4-2	TRBJ2-1	CASSKDAASGGVNEQFF
TRBV20-1	TRBJ1-5	CSARAGAERNQPQHF
TRBV29-1	TRBJ2-3	CSVVVAGEGDTQYF
TRBV7-8	TRBJ2-7	CASSSTVDDEQYF
TRBV3-1	TRBJ2-1	CASSQDPNLYNEQFF
TRBV6-6	TRBJ1-1	CASSSGQANTEAFF
TRBV20-1	TRBJ1-1	CSARIGGGTNTEAFF
TRBV25-1	-	CASSDGKGGFETQYF
TRBV5-1	TRBJ2-6	CASSFGTALSGANVLTF
TRBV20-1	TRBJ2-5	CSALAGGRRETQYF
TRBV12-3/TRBV12-4	TRBJ2-5	CASTYRPGLQETQYF
TRBV10-3	TRBJ2-1	CAISESRLAGDNEQFF
TRBV5-1	TRBJ2-7	CASSLELGQGVNEQYF
TRBV6-6	TRBJ1-1	CASSGQEVGTEAFF
TRBV14	TRBJ2-5	CASSQVRGPETQYF
TRBV12-3/TRBV12-4	TRBJ2-4	CASSPQDREAKNIQYF
TRBV7-2	TRBJ2-2	CASTGGRGGELFF
TRBV5-1	TRBJ1-1	CASSLAGGGKSEAFF
TRBV30	TRBJ2-7	CAWSGPYEQYF
TRBV5-1	TRBJ2-5	CASSWAGGASFKETQYF
TRBV12-3/TRBV12-4	TRBJ2-5	CASSHSGGKETQYF
TRBV6-5	TRBJ2-3	CASSYKAGVTGTQYF
TRBV6-5	TRBJ1-5	CASRLRPNQPQHF
TRBV7-2	TRBJ1-2	CASSTASINYGYTF
TRBV12-3/TRBV12-4	TRBJ2-5	CASMSFGGGAETQYF
TRBV7-9	TRBJ2-5	CASSLRWMAQETQYF
TRBV29-1	TRBJ2-1	CSGLDRGDRRRMPSLYNEQFF